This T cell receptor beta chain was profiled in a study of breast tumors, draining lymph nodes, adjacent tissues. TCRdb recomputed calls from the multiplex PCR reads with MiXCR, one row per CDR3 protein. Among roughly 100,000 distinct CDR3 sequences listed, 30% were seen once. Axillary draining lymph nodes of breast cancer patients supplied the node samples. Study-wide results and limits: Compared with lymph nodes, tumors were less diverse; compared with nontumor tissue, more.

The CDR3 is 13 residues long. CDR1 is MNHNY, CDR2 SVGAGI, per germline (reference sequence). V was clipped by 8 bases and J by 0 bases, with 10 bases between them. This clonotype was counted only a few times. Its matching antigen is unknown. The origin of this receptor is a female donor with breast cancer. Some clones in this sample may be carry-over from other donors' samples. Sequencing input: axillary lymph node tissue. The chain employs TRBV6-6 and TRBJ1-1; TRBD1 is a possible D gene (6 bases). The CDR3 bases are TGTGCCAGCTGGACAGACATGAACACTGAAGCTTTCTTT. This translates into CASWTDMNTEAFF.